The present entry profiles one TCR beta chain with its context. Antigen unknown. Assay: immunoSEQ multiplex PCR; the TCRdb copy retains only in-frame clones and omits some. The sample holds 350,000 to 500,000 clones, about nine tenths seen once. The data are from a study of Ad26.COV2.S vaccination and SARS-CoV-2 variants. Study overall: The trial was COV1001 and the donor's arm was Ad26.COV2.S.

Findings and limits, study-wide: Using TCR breadth and depth analyses may have led to underestimated total T cell responses.

The treatment is: about 20 received Ad26.COV2.S at low or high dose, single or two shots; a few received placebo; per-sample allocation not given. Specimen acquisition occurred on day 63 following the initial vaccine or placebo injection. Ad26 vector vaccine expressed Wuhan-strain SARS-CoV-2 spike. This receptor was identified in a person aged 18-60 years who received the Ad26.COV2.S COVID-19 vaccine or a placebo. The specimen was peripheral blood, collected in a trial of Ad26.COV2.S vaccine versus placebo.

CDR3 in DNA: TGTGCCAGCAGCGCCCGGGACAGGCAGCCTTCCGAGCAGTACTTC. This encodes CASSARDRQPSEQYF. V usage is TRBV9 and J usage is TRBJ2-7; the match to TRBD1 covers 8 bases. With 3 bases clipped from V and 6 bases from J, the junction kept 11 bases outside the gene matches. Germline-derived CDR1 and CDR2 are SGDLS and YYNGEE. The CDR3 has 15 residues.